Listed below are T cell receptor beta chains from one sample, sequenced in a study of PD-L1 blockade in urothelial cancer. Sequencing used immunoSEQ multiplex PCR; TCRdb keeps in-frame clones, though not all of them. The sample lists over 30,000 clones, over 75% occurring once. The source was PBMCs, collected around atezolizumab (anti-PD-L1) treatment. The receptors were sampled from a man aged 55-75 years with urothelial cancer. Each CDR3 is given with its conserved first and last residue. D genes are given only for firm matches. Clone size is shown for a subset of rows, as once, few, many or a class of expanded clone.

TRBJ2-5,TRBV27,NA,TRBD2,TGTGCCAGCAGCGAAGGACTAGCGGGTCTTCAAGAGACCCAGTACTTC,CASSEGLAGLQETQYF
TRBJ1-2,TRBV7-9,NA,NA,TGTGCCAGCAGCTTCACAGGAGGGGCCTATGGCTACACCTTC,CASSFTGGAYGYTF
TRBJ2-1,TRBV18,NA,NA,TGTGCCAGCTCACCACGGGGGGAGATCTACAATGAGCAGTTCTTC,CASSPRGEIYNEQFF
TRBJ2-1,TRBV29-1,NA,NA,TGCAGCGTACCCCCCGTTCTCGGACAGCTAAACAATGAGCAGTTCTTC,CSVPPVLGQLNNEQFF
TRBJ2-2,TRBV30,few,TRBD1,TGTGCCTGTGCCAACCGGGGACAGGGGGGCTACGGGGAGCTGTTTTTT,CACANRGQGGYGELFF
TRBJ1-1,TRBV28,NA,NA,TGTGCCAGCAGTTTGGTGACAGCGAACACTGAAGCTTTCTTT,CASSLVTANTEAFF
TRBJ1-4,TRBV5-6,NA,TRBD1,TGTGCCAGCAGCTTGGGTGGTAGGACAGGAATCGGAGAAAAACTGTTTTTT,CASSLGGRTGIGEKLFF
TRBJ1-1,TRBV5-1,NA,TRBD1,TGCGCCAGCAGCCTCCGGGACAGGCGTATGAACACTGAAGCTTTCTTT,CASSLRDRRMNTEAFF
TRBJ2-1,TRBV7-3,NA,NA,TGTGCCAGCAGCTCGGCTAGCTCCCCCGGGAATGAGCAGTTCTTC,CASSSASSPGNEQFF
TRBJ1-2,TRBV7-9,NA,TRBD1,TGTGCCAGCAGCTTAGATGGACAGGGCATATATGGCTACACCTTC,CASSLDGQGIYGYTF
TRBJ1-1,TRBV25-1,NA,NA,TGTGCCAGCAGTGTACAGGCCACTAACACTGAAGCTTTCTTT,CASSVQATNTEAFF
TRBJ1-4,TRBV19,NA,TRBD1,TGTGCCAGTACCGTACAGGGGACTAATGAAAAACTGTTTTTT,CASTVQGTNEKLFF
TRBJ1-1,TRBV10-1,NA,NA,TGCGCCAGCAGTGAGCAGGCGAACACTGAAGCTTTCTTT,CASSEQANTEAFF
TRBJ1-3,TRBV5-4,NA,NA,TGTGCCAGCAGCCCGGGGGGCTCTGGAAACACCATATATTTT,CASSPGGSGNTIYF
TRBJ1-5,TRBV15,NA,NA,TGTGCCACCAGCCCCCGTATGGGGGGTCAGCCCCAGCATTTT,CATSPRMGGQPQHF
TRBJ1-3,TRBV5-5,NA,NA,TGTGCCAGCAGCTTCCGGACAGACGGAAACACCATATATTTT,CASSFRTDGNTIYF
TRBJ1-3,TRBV7-2,NA,NA,TGTGCCAGCAGCTTAGCGTCGGGGGCTGGAAACACCATATATTTT,CASSLASGAGNTIYF
TRBJ2-7,TRBV25-1,NA,NA,TGTGCCAGCAGTGAAGGGACTGAAGCTTACTACGAGCAGTACTTC,CASSEGTEAYYEQYF
TRBJ2-3,TRBV5-1,NA,NA,TGCGCCAGCAGCTTGCGTCCCGGGACAACGAATACGCAGTATTTT,CASSLRPGTTNTQYF
TRBJ1-4,TRBV27,NA,TRBD1,TGTGCCAGCATAAGGGGGCGAGAAAAACTGTTTTTT,CASIRGREKLFF
TRBJ1-1,TRBV28,NA,TRBD1,TGTGCCAGCAGTTCCCCCGGGAGGGGGCGGGACACTGAAGCTTTCTTT,CASSSPGRGRDTEAFF
TRBJ2-1,TRBV27,NA,TRBD2,TGTGCCAGCAGGACCGGACTAGCGGGAATCAATGAGCAGTTCTTC,CASRTGLAGINEQFF
TRBJ1-2,TRBV9,NA,NA,TGTGCCAGCAGCTCCCGACTAACGGCCACAGTAAGTGGCTACACCTTC,CASSSRLTATVSGYTF
TRBJ2-1,TRBV10-3,NA,NA,TGTGCCATCAAGGCGGAAACCTACAATGAGCAGTTCTTC,CAIKAETYNEQFF
TRBJ2-1,TRBV7-6,NA,TRBD1,TGTGCCAGCAACTTGGGGACAGGGTCCCACAATGAGCAGTTCTTC,CASNLGTGSHNEQFF
TRBJ2-1,TRBV5-1,NA,TRBD2,TGCGCCAGCAGCTTGGGGGGAGGCTGGACTAGCAATGAGCAGTTCTTC,CASSLGGGWTSNEQFF